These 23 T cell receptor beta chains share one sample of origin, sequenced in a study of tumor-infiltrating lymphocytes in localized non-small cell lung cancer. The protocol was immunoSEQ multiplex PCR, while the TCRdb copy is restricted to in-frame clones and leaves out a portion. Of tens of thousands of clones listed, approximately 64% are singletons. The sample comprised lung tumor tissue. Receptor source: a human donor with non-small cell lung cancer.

The DNA for the CDR3 is TGTGCCAGCAGTTTAGCAGGACGAGAAAAACTGTTTTTT. It encodes CASSLAGREKLFF. The gene calls are TRBV28 and TRBJ1-4; no definite D call. The CDR3 spans 13 residues. The germline gives CDR1 MDHEN, CDR2 SYDVKM. Trimming pared 2 bases from V and 8 bases from J, leaving 9 bases between.

CDR3 bases: TGTGCCAGCAGTTTACCCCTCGGGGGGGGTCGTCGCTACGAGCAGTACTTC. It encodes CASSLPLGGGRRYEQYF. The chain joins TRBV28 to TRBJ2-7; 8 bases align to TRBD2. The CDR3 contains 17 residues. Germline CDR1 is MDHEN and CDR2 is SYDVKM. V shed 2 bases and J 3 bases; nucleotides not matched to a gene: 12.

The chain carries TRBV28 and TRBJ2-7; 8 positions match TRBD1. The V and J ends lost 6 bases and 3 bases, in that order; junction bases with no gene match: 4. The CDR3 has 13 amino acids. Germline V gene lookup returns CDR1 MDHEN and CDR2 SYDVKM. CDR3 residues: CASRETGDYEQYF. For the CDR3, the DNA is TGTGCCAGCAGAGAGACAGGGGACTACGAGCAGTACTTC. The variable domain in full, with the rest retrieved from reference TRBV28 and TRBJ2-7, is DVKVTQSSRYLVKRTGEKVFLECVQDMDHENMFWYRQDPGLGLRLIYFSYDVKMKEKGDIPEGYSVSREKKERFSLILESASTNQTSMYLCASRETGDYEQYFGPGTRLTVT.

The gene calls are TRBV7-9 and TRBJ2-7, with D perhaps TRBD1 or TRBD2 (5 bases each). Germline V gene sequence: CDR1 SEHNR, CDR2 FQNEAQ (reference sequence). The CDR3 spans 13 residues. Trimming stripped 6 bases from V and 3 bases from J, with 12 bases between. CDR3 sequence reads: CASSSGPYYEQYF. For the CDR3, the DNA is TGTGCCAGCAGTTCGGGACCGTACTACGAGCAGTACTTC.

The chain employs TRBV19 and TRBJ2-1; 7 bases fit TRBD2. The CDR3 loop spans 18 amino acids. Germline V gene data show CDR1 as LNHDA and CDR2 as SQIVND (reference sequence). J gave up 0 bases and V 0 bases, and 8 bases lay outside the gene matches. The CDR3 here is CASSIDLYGRSSYNEQFF. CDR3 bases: TGTGCCAGTAGTATAGATCTATACGGGAGGAGCTCCTACAATGAGCAGTTCTTC.

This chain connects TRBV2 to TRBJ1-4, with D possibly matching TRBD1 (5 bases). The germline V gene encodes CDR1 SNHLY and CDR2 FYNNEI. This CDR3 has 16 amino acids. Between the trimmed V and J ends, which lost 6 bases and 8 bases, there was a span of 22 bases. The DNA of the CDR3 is TGTGCCAGCAGCTACCCGACGTCAGGGATGAGGGAAAAACTGTTTTTT. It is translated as CASSYPTSGMREKLFF.

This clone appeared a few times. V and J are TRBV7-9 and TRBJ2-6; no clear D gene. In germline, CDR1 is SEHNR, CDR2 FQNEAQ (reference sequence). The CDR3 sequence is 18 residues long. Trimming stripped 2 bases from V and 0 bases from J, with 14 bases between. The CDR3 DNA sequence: TGTGCCAGCAGCTTAAGTGACCAACTTTACTCTGGGGCCAACGTCCTGACTTTC. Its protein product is CASSLSDQLYSGANVLTF. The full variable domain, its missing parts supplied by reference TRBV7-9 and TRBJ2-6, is DTGVSQNPRHKITKRGQNVTFRCDPISEHNRLYWYRQTLGQGPEFLTYFQNEAQLEKSRLLSDRFSAERPKGSFSTLEIQRTEQGDSAMYLCASSLSDQLYSGANVLTFGAGSRLTVL.

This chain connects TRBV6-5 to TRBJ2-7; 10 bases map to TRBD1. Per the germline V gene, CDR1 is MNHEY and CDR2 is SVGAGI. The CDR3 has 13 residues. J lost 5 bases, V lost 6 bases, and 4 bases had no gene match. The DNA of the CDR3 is TGTGCCAGCAGGACAGGGGGCGGGCACGAGCAGTACTTC. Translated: CASRTGGGHEQYF.

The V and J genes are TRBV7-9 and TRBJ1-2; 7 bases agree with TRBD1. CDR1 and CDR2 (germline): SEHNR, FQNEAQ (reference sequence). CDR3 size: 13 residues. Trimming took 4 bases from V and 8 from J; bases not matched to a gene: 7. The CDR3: CASSSFRGGGYTF. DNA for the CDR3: TGTGCCAGCAGCTCCTTCAGGGGGGGCGGCTACACCTTC.

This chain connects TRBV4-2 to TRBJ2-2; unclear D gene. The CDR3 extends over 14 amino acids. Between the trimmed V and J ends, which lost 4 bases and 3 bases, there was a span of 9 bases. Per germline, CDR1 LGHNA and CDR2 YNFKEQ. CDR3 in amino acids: CASSPDTYTGELFF. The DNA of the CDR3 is TGTGCCAGCAGCCCTGACACGTACACCGGGGAGCTGTTTTTT.

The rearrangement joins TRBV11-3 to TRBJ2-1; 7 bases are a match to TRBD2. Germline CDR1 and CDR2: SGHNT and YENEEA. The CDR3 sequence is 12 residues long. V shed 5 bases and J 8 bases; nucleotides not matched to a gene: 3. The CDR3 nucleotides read TGTGCCAGCAGCGGGAGGGTCGATGAGCAGTTCTTC. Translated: CASSGRVDEQFF.

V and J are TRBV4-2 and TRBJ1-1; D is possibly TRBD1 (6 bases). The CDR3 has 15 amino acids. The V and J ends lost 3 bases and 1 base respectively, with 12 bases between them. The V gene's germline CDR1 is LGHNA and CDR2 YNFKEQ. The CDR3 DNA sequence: TGTGCCAGCAGCCACCGGGGACATCAGAACACTGAAGCTTTCTTT. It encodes CASSHRGHQNTEAFF.

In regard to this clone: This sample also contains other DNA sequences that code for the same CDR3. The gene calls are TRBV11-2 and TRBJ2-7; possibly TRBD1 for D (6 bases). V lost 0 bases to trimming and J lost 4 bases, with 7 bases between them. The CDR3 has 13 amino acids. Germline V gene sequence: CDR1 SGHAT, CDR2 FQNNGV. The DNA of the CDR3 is TGTGCCAGCAGCTTAGATAGGGGGTACGAGCAGTACTTC. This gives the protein CASSLDRGYEQYF.

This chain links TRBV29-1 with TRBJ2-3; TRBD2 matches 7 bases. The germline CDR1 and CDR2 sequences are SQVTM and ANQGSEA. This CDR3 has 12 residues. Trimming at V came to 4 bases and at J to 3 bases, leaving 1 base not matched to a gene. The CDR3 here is CSVVGGTDTQYF. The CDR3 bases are TGCAGCGTTGTCGGGGGGACAGATACGCAGTATTTT.

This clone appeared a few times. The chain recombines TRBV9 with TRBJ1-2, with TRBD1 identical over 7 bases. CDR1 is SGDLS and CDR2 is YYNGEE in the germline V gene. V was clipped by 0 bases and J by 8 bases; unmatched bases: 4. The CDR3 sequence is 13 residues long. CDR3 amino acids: CASSVATGAGYTF. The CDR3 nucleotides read TGTGCCAGCAGCGTAGCCACAGGGGCCGGCTACACCTTC.

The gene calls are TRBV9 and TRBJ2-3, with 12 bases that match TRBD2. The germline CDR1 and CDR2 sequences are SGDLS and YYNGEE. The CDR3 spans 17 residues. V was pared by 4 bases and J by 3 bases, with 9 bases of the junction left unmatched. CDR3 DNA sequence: TGTGCCAGCAGCCTAACTTCTAGCGGGAGGGAGACAGATACGCAGTATTTT. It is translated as CASSLTSSGRETDTQYF.

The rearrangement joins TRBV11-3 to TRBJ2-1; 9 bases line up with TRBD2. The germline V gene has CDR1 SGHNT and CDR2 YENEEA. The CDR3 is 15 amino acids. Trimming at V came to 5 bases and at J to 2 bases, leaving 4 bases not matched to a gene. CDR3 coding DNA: TGTGCCAGCAGCCCCAGGACTAGCGCCTACAATGAGCAGTTCTTC. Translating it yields CASSPRTSAYNEQFF.

CDR3 region: CASSELWQGRLFF. In nucleotides, the CDR3 is TGTGCCAGCAGTGAATTATGGCAGGGAAGACTGTTTTTT. The V gene is TRBV2, the J gene TRBJ2-2; a weak D match, TRBD1 (5 bases). Germline V gene lookup returns CDR1 SNHLY and CDR2 FYNNEI. The CDR3 covers 13 residues. V shed 2 bases and J shed 14 bases, with 15 bases lying between them.

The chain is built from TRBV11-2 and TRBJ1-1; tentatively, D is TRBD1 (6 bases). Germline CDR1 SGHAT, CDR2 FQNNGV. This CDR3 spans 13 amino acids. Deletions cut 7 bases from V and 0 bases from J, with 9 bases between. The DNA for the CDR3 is TGTGCCAGCACCGGACAGATGAACACTGAAGCTTTCTTT. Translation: CASTGQMNTEAFF. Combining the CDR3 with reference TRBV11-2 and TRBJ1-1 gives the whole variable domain EAGVAQSPRYKIIEKRQSVAFWCNPISGHATLYWYQQILGQGPKLLIQFQNNGVVDDSQLPKDRFSAERLKGVDSTLKIQPAKLEDSAVYLCASTGQMNTEAFFGQGTRLTVV.

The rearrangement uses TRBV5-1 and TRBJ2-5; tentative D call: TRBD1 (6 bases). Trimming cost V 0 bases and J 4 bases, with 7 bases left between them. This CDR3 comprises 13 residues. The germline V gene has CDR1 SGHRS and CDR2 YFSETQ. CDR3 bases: TGCGCCAGCAGCTTGGACAGGGTAGAGACCCAGTACTTC. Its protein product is CASSLDRVETQYF.

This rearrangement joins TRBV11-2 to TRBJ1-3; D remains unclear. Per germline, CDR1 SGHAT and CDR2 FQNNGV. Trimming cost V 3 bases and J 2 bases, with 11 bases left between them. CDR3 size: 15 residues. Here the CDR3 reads CASSFKGNPGNTIYF. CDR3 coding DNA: TGTGCCAGCAGCTTTAAGGGAAACCCTGGAAACACCATATATTTT. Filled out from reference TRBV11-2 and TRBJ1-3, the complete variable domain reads EAGVAQSPRYKIIEKRQSVAFWCNPISGHATLYWYQQILGQGPKLLIQFQNNGVVDDSQLPKDRFSAERLKGVDSTLKIQPAKLEDSAVYLCASSFKGNPGNTIYFGEGSWLTVV.

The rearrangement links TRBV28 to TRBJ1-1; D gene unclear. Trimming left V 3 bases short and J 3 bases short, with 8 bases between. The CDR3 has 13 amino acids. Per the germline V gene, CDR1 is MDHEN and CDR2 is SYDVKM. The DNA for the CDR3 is TGTGCCAGCAGTTTTTCGACTGACACTGAAGCTTTCTTT. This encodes CASSFSTDTEAFF.

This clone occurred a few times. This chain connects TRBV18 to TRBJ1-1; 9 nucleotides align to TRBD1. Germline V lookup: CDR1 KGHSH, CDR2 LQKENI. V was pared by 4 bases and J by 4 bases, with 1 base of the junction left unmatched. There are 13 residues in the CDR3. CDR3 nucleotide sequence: TGTGCCAGCTCACAGGGACAGGGCACTGAAGCTTTCTTT. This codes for CASSQGQGTEAFF.